What follows is one T cell receptor beta chain and its context. The antigen is unknown. This specimen comes from a study of glioma-infiltrating T cells after dendritic cell vaccination. Looking at the study overall: Dendritic cell vaccination trial patients had either newly diagnosed or recurrent glioblastoma. Dendritic cells derived from monocytes and pulsed with autologous tumor lysate formed the vaccine. Overall study findings and caveats: Few patients contributed both blood and tumor specimens.

The CDR3 consists of 12 residues. Germline V gene data show CDR1 as LNHDA and CDR2 as SQIVND (reference sequence). The V gene lost 7 bases and the J gene lost 0 bases, with 4 bases spanning the gap. The PCR used 60 V beta and 13 J beta primers. Clones were sequenced by immunoSEQ multiplex PCR, and TCRdb holds only the in-frame ones, with some missing. Of almost 65,000 clones listed, 75% to 85% are singletons. This rearrangement joins TRBV19 to TRBJ1-3; no clear D. This TCR derives from a human donor with glioblastoma. The specimen was blood, collected before dendritic cell vaccination. This CDR3 is CASTNSGNTIYF. The DNA of the CDR3 is TGTGCCAGTACCAACTCTGGAAACACCATATATTTT.